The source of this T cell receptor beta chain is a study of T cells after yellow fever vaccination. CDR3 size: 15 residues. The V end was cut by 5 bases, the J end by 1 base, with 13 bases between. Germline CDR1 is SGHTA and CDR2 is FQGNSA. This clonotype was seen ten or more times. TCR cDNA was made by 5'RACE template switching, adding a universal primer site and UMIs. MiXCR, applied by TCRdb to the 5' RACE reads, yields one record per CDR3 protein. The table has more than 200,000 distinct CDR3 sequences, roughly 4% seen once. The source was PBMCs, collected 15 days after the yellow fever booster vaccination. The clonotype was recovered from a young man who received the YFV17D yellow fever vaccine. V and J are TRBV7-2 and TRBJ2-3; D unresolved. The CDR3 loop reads CASSPVAAGTDTQYF. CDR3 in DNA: TGTGCCAGCAGCCCCGTCGCTGCGGGCACAGATACGCAGTATTTT.